The text below deals with one TCR beta chain. Germline V lookup: CDR1 SGHRS, CDR2 YFSETQ. The CDR3 contains 15 residues. V gave up 4 bases and J gave up 3 bases; unmatched junction bases: 9. These data belong to a study of blood T cell repertoires in COVID-19. Study-wide context: Acute and convalescent COVID-19 samples came from the United States, Italy and Spain.

Clones were sequenced by immunoSEQ multiplex PCR, and TCRdb holds only the in-frame ones, with some missing. The sample yields about 310,000 clones, 89% seen once. Study members were between roughly 18 and 100 years old and lived in 20 to 30 US regions. Cohorts were determined from participant-reported clinical history. The sequencing sample was made of PBMCs or T cells enriched from blood (not recorded which). The clonotype was recovered from a woman aged 30 to 39 who had recovered from COVID-19. This chain connects TRBV5-1 to TRBJ2-7; 8 bases fit TRBD1. The CDR3 protein is CASSKETGGHYEQYF. CDR3 sequence (DNA): TGCGCCAGCAGCAAAGAAACAGGGGGGCACTACGAGCAGTACTTC.